The 5 T cell receptor beta chains below all came from one sample that was sequenced in a study of early T cells in non-severe SARS-CoV-2 infection. TCRdb analysed the 5' RACE reads with MiXCR anew, one entry per CDR3 protein. Among approximately 88,000 distinct CDR3 sequences listed, 12% to 15% were seen once. The sequenced material came from whole blood. These receptors were taken from an adult who was a healthcare worker with PCR-confirmed SARS-CoV-2 infection or an uninfected control (not recorded which).

This clonotype was observed a few times. V is TRBV29-1 and J is TRBJ1-1; the match to TRBD1 covers 7 bases. This CDR3 is built from 14 residues. After removal of 4 bases from V and 4 bases from J, the junction contained 9 bases not matched to a gene. From germline, CDR1 is SQVTM and CDR2 ANQGSEA. The DNA of the CDR3 is TGCAGCGTTGCCCCGACAGGGTGGTCCACTGAAGCTTTCTTT. Translation: CSVAPTGWSTEAFF.

This clonotype was seen ten or more times. The J gene is TRBJ2-2, the V gene TRBV12-3 or TRBV12-4; 9 nucleotides line up with TRBD1. The CDR3 totals 13 residues. Germline trimming cut 8 bases from V and 7 bases from J; bases unmatched to any gene: 5. CDR3 DNA sequence: TGTGCCAGCCAACAGGGGGCAGGCGGGGAGCTGTTTTTT. This encodes CASQQGAGGELFF.

This clonotype was counted ten times or more. The chain has TRBV12-3 or TRBV12-4 and TRBJ1-2; no clear D. V gave up 4 bases and J gave up 0 bases, with 18 bases separating them. This CDR3 spans 17 amino acids. CDR3 sequence (DNA): TGTGCCAGCAGTTCCCTGCGGGCAGACTTTACTAACTATGGCTACACCTTC. Amino acid sequence: CASSSLRADFTNYGYTF.

This chain links TRBV5-4 with TRBJ2-7, with D perhaps matching TRBD1 (6 bases). V was clipped by 4 bases and J by 2 bases, with 25 bases between them. This CDR3 is 18 amino acids long. The germline CDR1 and CDR2 sequences are SGHNT and YYREEE (reference sequence). The CDR3 nucleotides read TGTGCCAGCAGCCGGACGACAGGACCCCACGGCCGCCCCTACGAGCAGTACTTC. Protein sequence: CASSRTTGPHGRPYEQYF.

This clonotype was picked up many times. The chain recombines TRBV11-3 with TRBJ2-2; D is possibly TRBD1 (6 bases). Between the trimmed V and J ends, which lost 5 bases and 0 bases, there was a span of 10 bases. CDR1 and CDR2 (germline): SGHNT, YENEEA. CDR3 length: 15 amino acids. DNA of the CDR3: TGTGCCAGCAGCACCGGACAGACGAACACCGGGGAGCTGTTTTTT. Translated, it gives CASSTGQTNTGELFF.